This TCR beta chain was obtained from a study of T cell repertoires in aging, cancer and after chemotherapy. Study details: Donors were grouped into six age bands spanning 30 or younger through 70 or older. General study findings and limits: Compared with age-matched healthy donors, untreated hematological or solid cancer patients showed higher blood TCR clonality.

A mixed TRB-A/B primer pool amplified rearranged TRB by multiplex touch-down PCR. TCRdb fed the multiplex PCR reads into MiXCR, producing one record per CDR3 protein. This table has hundreds of distinct CDR3 sequences, roughly two thirds appearing once. This clonotype is large. Its antigen is unknown. The template was genomic DNA from peripheral blood, not RNA. The sequencing input was blood. This TCR was recovered from a human donor with a blood cancer.

In DNA form, the CDR3 reads TGCGCCAGCAGCTTGGGCTTAATTAGGACTAGCGGGGGGAGGCAGTTCTTC. It codes for CASSLGLIRTSGGRQFF. V usage is TRBV5-1 and J usage is TRBJ2-1; 14 bases agree with TRBD2. V was pared by 0 bases and J by 12 bases, with 11 bases of the junction left unmatched. This CDR3 has 17 amino acids. Germline values: CDR1 SGHRS, CDR2 YFSETQ. Full variable domain (remainder filled in from reference TRBV5-1 and TRBJ2-1): KAGVTQTPRYLIKTRGQQVTLSCSPISGHRSVSWYQQTPGQGLQFLFEYFSETQRNKGNFPGRFSGRQFSNSRSEMNVSTLELGDSALYLCASSLGLIRTSGGRQFFGPGTRLTVL.